The rows below give T cell receptor beta chains drawn from one sample of a study of blood T cell repertoires in COVID-19. Only in-frame clones appear in the TCRdb table, and some are missing; sequencing was by immunoSEQ multiplex PCR. Of 90,000 or so clones listed, roughly three quarters are singletons. The sample was peripheral blood. Source of these receptors: a human donor in a cohort sampled during active COVID-19. Both conserved end residues are part of each CDR3. A D gene is named only where the DNA matches it firmly. Some rows have no size entry. The others give once, few or many, or a class for an expanded clone.

CDR3aa	CDR3nt	abundance	v_gene	j_gene	len	d_gene
CASSRDGNTEAFF	TGTGCCAGCAGCAGGGATGGGAACACTGAAGCTTTCTTT	many	TRBV6-4	TRBJ1-1	13	.
CASSQDVMEVTSGSFYEQYF	TGCGCCAGCAGCCAAGATGTGATGGAGGTGACTAGCGGGAGTTTCTACGAGCAGTACTTC	.	TRBV4-1	TRBJ2-7	20	TRBD2
CASSQVVGGTDTQYF	TGTGCCAGCTCACAGGTCGTAGGGGGCACAGATACGCAGTATTTT	.	TRBV18	TRBJ2-3	15	.
CASSLSPRSYNEQFF	TGTGCCAGCAGCCTCTCCCCCCGCTCCTACAATGAGCAGTTCTTC	.	TRBV7-3	TRBJ2-1	15	.
CASSPPGQGADKSSYEQYF	TGTGCCAGCAGTCCCCCGGGACAGGGGGCGGATAAGAGCTCCTACGAGCAGTACTTC	.	TRBV28	TRBJ2-7	19	TRBD1
CASSLVGNNQPQHF	TGTGCCAGCAGCTTAGTCGGGAACAATCAGCCCCAGCATTTT	.	TRBV7-6	TRBJ1-5	14	.
CASSQGVGSGGPYNEQFF	TGTGCCAGCAGCCAAGGAGTGGGTAGCGGGGGACCCTACAATGAGCAGTTCTTC	.	TRBV3-1/TRBV3-2	TRBJ2-1	18	TRBD2
CASSPLYGTGDNQPQHF	TGTGCCAGCAGTCCCCTTTATGGGACAGGGGACAATCAGCCCCAGCATTTT	.	TRBV7-9	TRBJ1-5	17	TRBD1
CASSQLDLIVTGELFF	TGCGCCAGCAGCCAACTGGACTTGATAGTAACCGGGGAGCTGTTTTTT	.	TRBV4-1	TRBJ2-2	16	.
CASSPGGSSYEQYF	TGTGCCAGCAGTCCCGGGGGTAGCTCCTACGAGCAGTACTTC	.	TRBV25-1	TRBJ2-7	14	.
CASSQVGVGSSYEQYF	TGTGCCAGCAGCCAAGTAGGGGTTGGAAGCTCCTACGAGCAGTACTTC	.	TRBV3-1/TRBV3-2	TRBJ2-7	16	.
CASSLDRIMRNEQFF	TGTGCCAGCTCACTAGACAGGATAATGAGGAATGAGCAGTTCTTC	.	TRBV18	TRBJ2-1	15	.
CATSDYRGRETQYF	TGTGCCACCAGTGATTACAGGGGAAGAGAGACCCAGTACTTC	.	TRBV24-1	TRBJ2-5	14	TRBD1
CASSQQGLDTIYF	TGCGCCAGCAGCCAGCAGGGGTTAGACACCATATATTTT	.	TRBV5-1	TRBJ1-3	13	.
CASSVYQSYNEQFF	TGTGCCAGCAGCGTGTACCAGTCCTACAATGAGCAGTTCTTC	.	TRBV9	TRBJ2-1	14	.
CASSVALAGGNNEQFF	TGTGCCAGCAGTGTGGCCCTAGCGGGAGGCAACAATGAGCAGTTCTTC	few	TRBV6-1	TRBJ2-1	16	TRBD2
CASSEPQAQKAYYGYTF	TGTGCCAGCAGTGAACCACAGGCTCAGAAGGCATACTATGGCTACACCTTC	.	TRBV2	TRBJ1-2	17	.